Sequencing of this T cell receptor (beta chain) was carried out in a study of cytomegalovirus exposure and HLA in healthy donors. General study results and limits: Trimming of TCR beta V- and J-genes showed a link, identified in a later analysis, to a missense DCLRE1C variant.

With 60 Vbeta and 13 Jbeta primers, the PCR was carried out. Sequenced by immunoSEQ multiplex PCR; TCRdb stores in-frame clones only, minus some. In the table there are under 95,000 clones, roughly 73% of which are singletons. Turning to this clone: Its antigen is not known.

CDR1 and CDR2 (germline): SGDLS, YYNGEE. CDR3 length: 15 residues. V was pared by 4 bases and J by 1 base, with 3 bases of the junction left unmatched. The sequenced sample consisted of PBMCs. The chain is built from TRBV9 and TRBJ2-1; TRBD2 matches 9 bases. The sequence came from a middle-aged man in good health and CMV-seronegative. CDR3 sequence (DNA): TGTGCCAGCAGCCAGACTAGCGGATCCTACAATGAGCAGTTCTTC. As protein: CASSQTSGSYNEQFF.